This TCR beta chain was captured by sequencing in a study of radiation and T cells in renal cell carcinoma. Time point reported: blood 2 weeks post-SBRT. Treatment noted: 15 Gy SBRT to primary tumor, nephrectomy 4 weeks later. Serial blood draws occurred at baseline and 2 and 4 weeks post-SBRT. This renal cell carcinoma was of the clear cell type. The CDR3 runs 14 residues. V dropped 2 bases and J dropped 4 bases, with 12 bases sitting between them. Per the germline V gene, CDR1 is SGHNT and CDR2 is YYREEE (reference sequence). Profiling relied on immunoSEQ multiplex PCR, and the TCRdb table lists in-frame clones only, not all of them. The data contain 100,000 to 150,000 clones, roughly 91% of them singletons.

The material was blood, obtained from a patient whose treatment included radiotherapy and nephrectomy. The rearrangement uses TRBV5-4 and TRBJ1-2; D not certain. The receptor comes from a woman between 65 and 79 years old with renal cell carcinoma. The CDR3 DNA is TGTGCCAGCAGCTTCGTCGGGGAATCCTATGGCTACACCTTC. Amino acids: CASSFVGESYGYTF.